These T cell receptor beta chains were read from a single sample in a study of beta chain features in type 1 diabetes. Using immunoSEQ multiplex PCR, the repertoire was profiled, and TCRdb retains in-frame clones only, with some absent. The sample carries approximately 120,000 clones, roughly 17% recorded once. What was sequenced was central memory CD4+ T cells from blood. The source is a man aged 18 to 35 with type 1 diabetes. Both conserved end residues are part of each CDR3. D genes are given only for firm matches. The size field is filled for only some rows; it gives once, few, many or a size class.

TGTGCCAGCAGTCTTCAGGGGCAGCACACCGGGGAGCTGTTTTTT CASSLQGQHTGELFF TRBJ2-2 few TRBV7-8 -
TGTGCCAGCAGTGTAGGGGGTGTCGAGACCCAGTACTTC CASSVGGVETQYF TRBJ2-5 - TRBV2 -
TGCGCCAGCAGCTTCGGTCCCCAGGGGGTCCAGTACGAGCAGTACTTC CASSFGPQGVQYEQYF TRBJ2-7 - TRBV5-1 TRBD1
TGTGCCTGGAGTGTAGGGATGGGGAATTATGGCTACACCTTC CAWSVGMGNYGYTF TRBJ1-2 few TRBV30 -
TGTGCCAGCAGTTACTGGGTATCTGGGGCCAACGTCCTGACTTTC CASSYWVSGANVLTF TRBJ2-6 few TRBV6-6 -
TGTGCCAGCAGCTTGAGCAGGGGAAACACTGAAGCTTTCTTT CASSLSRGNTEAFF TRBJ1-1 - TRBV5-4 -
TGTGCCAGCAGCTTAGCCAACTATGGCTACACCTTC CASSLANYGYTF TRBJ1-2 - TRBV7-9 -
TGTGCCTGGGGGGACAGGGACTATGGCTACACCTTC CAWGDRDYGYTF TRBJ1-2 - TRBV30 TRBD1
TGTGCCAGCAGTGCGAACAGGTACAATGAGCAGTTCTTC CASSANRYNEQFF TRBJ2-1 - TRBV6-5 -
TGTGCCAGCAGTTTGGGTCGTAGAATTATGCGGGAGGGCCGTACAGATACGCAGTATTTT CASSLGRRIMREGRTDTQYF TRBJ2-3 few TRBV27 TRBD2
TGTGCCATCAGTGAGATGTCCGGGAGCAACTATGGCTACACCTTC CAISEMSGSNYGYTF TRBJ1-2 - TRBV10-3 -
TGCGCCAGCAGCCTGACTAGCAGCACAGATACGCAGTATTTT CASSLTSSTDTQYF TRBJ2-3 many TRBV5-1 TRBD2
TGTGCCAGCAGCGACCGGGACCGAAATTCACCCCTCCACTTT CASSDRDRNSPLHF TRBJ1-6 - TRBV9 -
TGTGCCAGCAGTTCGGCGGCAGTTTTGGACTACGAGCAGTACTTC CASSSAAVLDYEQYF TRBJ2-7 - TRBV6-5 -
TGTGCCAGCAGCAAAGTAGGGGGCTATGGCTACACCTTC CASSKVGGYGYTF TRBJ1-2 - TRBV2 -
TGTGCCAGCAACCCGTCCCGTGGGAAGGATGAAGCTTTCTTT CASNPSRGKDEAFF TRBJ1-1 - TRBV6-5 -
TGTGCCAGCAGCTTTCTGGGTAGCGGAGACTACGAGCAGTACTTC CASSFLGSGDYEQYF TRBJ2-7 few TRBV28 -
TGCGCCAGCAGCCAAGAAACAAGGGGATACGAGCAGTACTTC CASSQETRGYEQYF TRBJ2-7 - TRBV4-3 -
TGTGCCATCACCCTTCCGGAGGGACATGGCTACACCTTC CAITLPEGHGYTF TRBJ1-2 - TRBV28 -
TGTGCCAGCAGCTTCCAGGGAACTAATGAAAAACTGTTTTTT CASSFQGTNEKLFF TRBJ1-4 many TRBV7-9 -
TGCGCCAGCAGCCGGACCGGGACTGATGCAGATACGCAGTATTTT CASSRTGTDADTQYF TRBJ2-3 - TRBV5-1 -
TGTGCCAGCAGCTTAGATTGGGCAGGGAGCAATCAGCCCCAGCATTTT CASSLDWAGSNQPQHF TRBJ1-5 - TRBV11-2 -
TGTGCCAGCAGTGAATTAGATACGCAGTATTTT CASSELDTQYF TRBJ2-3 few TRBV6-1 -
TGTGCCAGCAGCCCCCCGGCAGGGCTGGAGGCAGATACGCAGTATTTT CASSPPAGLEADTQYF TRBJ2-3 - TRBV5-4 -
TGTGCCTGGAGCGCCTGGGCCACTGAAGCTTTCTTT CAWSAWATEAFF TRBJ1-1 - TRBV30 -
TGTGCCAGCACCCTGCGGGGGAGCTCCTATAATTCACCCCTCCACTTT CASTLRGSSYNSPLHF TRBJ1-6 few TRBV28 -
TGTGCCAGCAGTTATAGCTCAATCTACGAGCAGTACTTC CASSYSSIYEQYF TRBJ2-7 - TRBV7-2 -
TGTGCTAGTGCGTCGGAGCTCAATCAGCCCCAGCATTTT CASASELNQPQHF TRBJ1-5 - TRBV12-5 -
TGTGCCACCGACTCCCGCTACGAGCAGTACTTC CATDSRYEQYF TRBJ2-7 few TRBV28 -
TGCAGTGCTTACGGCTCACCTCGTGCTTTCTTT CSAYGSPRAFF TRBJ1-1 - TRBV20-1 -
TGTGCCAGCAGCCCCGGGACAGGGCGGATTTTGGACAAAAACATTCAGTACTTC CASSPGTGRILDKNIQYF TRBJ2-4 few TRBV7-2 TRBD1
TGTGCCAGTATTGTGGGAGGCCTCACAGCCTTTACGCAGTATTTT CASIVGGLTAFTQYF TRBJ2-3 - TRBV19 -
TGTGCCAGCAGTTTGAGCGATGGGGCGGGAAACATTCAGTACTTC CASSLSDGAGNIQYF TRBJ2-4 - TRBV2 -
TGTGCCAGCAGGCTAGGCGAGCAGTTCTTC CASRLGEQFF TRBJ2-1 few TRBV2 -
TGTGCCAGCTCCAAGGGTATCAAGGACGGGGAGCTGTTTTTT CASSKGIKDGELFF TRBJ2-2 - TRBV14 -
TGTGCCAGCAGCCCAGGACTAGCCCAAGAGACCCAGTACTTC CASSPGLAQETQYF TRBJ2-5 - TRBV7-9 TRBD2
TGCGCCAGCAGCATCGGACTAGCGGGGACAGATACGCAGTATTTT CASSIGLAGTDTQYF TRBJ2-3 few TRBV5-1 TRBD2
TGCGCCAGCAGCCAAGATGGAAGGAACACTGAAGCTTTCTTT CASSQDGRNTEAFF TRBJ1-1 many TRBV4-3 -
TGTGCCAGCATCCTCTTACGAGACACTGAAGCTTTCTTT CASILLRDTEAFF TRBJ1-1 - TRBV7-9 -
TGTGCCAGCAGCTTAATCTCAGCCTTCGGGGCAAATGAGCAGTTCTTC CASSLISAFGANEQFF TRBJ2-1 few TRBV7-3 -
TGTGCCAGCAGCTATACAGGCTCTGGGGCCAACGTCCTGACTTTC CASSYTGSGANVLTF TRBJ2-6 once TRBV7-9 -
TGTGCCAGCAGCCTCTATCGGGTGAATGAGCAGTTCTTC CASSLYRVNEQFF TRBJ2-1 - TRBV5-6 -
TGTGCCAGCAGTTTATCCGGGGGTCAGACCCAGTACTTC CASSLSGGQTQYF TRBJ2-5 - TRBV28 -
TGCGCCAGCGCAGCGGGGGGCCTTCAAGAGACCCAGTACTTC CASAAGGLQETQYF TRBJ2-5 few TRBV5-1 TRBD2
TGTGCCAGCAGCTCACTGCCTACAGGGGGGGAGACCCAGTACTTC CASSSLPTGGETQYF TRBJ2-5 - TRBV7-2 TRBD1
TGCAGCCCGGTTCAGGACCGATTAGAAGATACGCAGTATTTT CSPVQDRLEDTQYF TRBJ2-3 - TRBV29-1 -
TGTGCCAGCAGCCAGCAACATAGCGGGGGGGCCTGGTACGAGCAGTACTTC CASSQQHSGGAWYEQYF TRBJ2-7 few TRBV4-2 TRBD2
TGCGCCAGCAGCGCCGGCGCCCTCACGGGGACTGAAGCTTTCTTT CASSAGALTGTEAFF TRBJ1-1 - TRBV5-1 -
TGTGCCAGCTCACCCCCGGGAGTAGGGACCACCTACAATGAGCAGTTCTTC CASSPPGVGTTYNEQFF TRBJ2-1 - TRBV18 -
TGTGCCTGGAGGGGACAAAACAATCAGCCCCAGCATTTT CAWRGQNNQPQHF TRBJ1-5 - TRBV30 -